Described below is a single T cell receptor (beta chain) sequence and its context. Its matching antigen is unknown. This sample stems from a study of human T cells and chemical hapten exposure. Study background: Investigators sensitized about 2 cm by about 2 cm of upper inner arm skin with 2% DPC.

The study's findings and limits: Clustering by CDR3 similarity yielded significantly more large clusters from expanded TCRs than controls.

Specified time point: patch test 2, 6 weeks after DPC sensitization. Treatment indicated: therapeutic diphenylcyclopropenone sensitization with weekly scalp DPC. From the RACE reads, TCRdb called clonotypes with MiXCR, one entry per CDR3 protein. The sample records 90,000 to 110,000 distinct CDR3 sequences, roughly 9% being singletons. The length of the CDR3 is 12 residues. V was shortened by 3 bases and J by 7 bases, with 7 bases between the two germline ends. Sequencing used whole blood, obtained in connection with sensitization to the hapten diphenylcyclopropenone (DPC). The receptor's source is a woman between 40 and 50 years old with alopecia areata. Some clones in this sample may be carry-over from other donors' samples. This chain joins TRBV12-3 or TRBV12-4 and TRBJ2-1, with D uncertain. This CDR3 reads CASSLFGNEQFF. CDR3 nucleotide sequence: TGTGCCAGCAGTTTGTTTGGGAATGAGCAGTTCTTC.